This T cell receptor (beta chain) emerged from a study of T cell responses to AZD1222 COVID-19 vaccine. General study findings and limits: White British ancestry dominated among donors, who included more females, and clonal diversity was possibly underestimated. Regions left unmutated in variants are reportedly the target of nearly half of spike-specific TCRs. The repertoires were collected only after the peak T cell response. Only a handful of AZD1222 recipients, roughly six in all, had baseline seropositivity.

As concerns this clone: Its specificity is not known.

Sequencing used immunoSEQ multiplex PCR; TCRdb keeps in-frame clones, though not all of them. The sample has about 110,000 clones, about nine tenths seen once. Germline V CDR1 and CDR2: SGDLS, YYNGEE. The CDR3 is 15 amino acids. Trimming cost V 3 bases and J 1 base, with 13 bases left between them. The specimen comprised peripheral blood, sampled on day 0 of AZD1222 vaccination. The chain is built from TRBV9 and TRBJ1-1, with D hard to call. This sequence was found in an adult in good health. In DNA form, the CDR3 reads TGTGCCAGCAGCGGAGGACGGAACCCGAACACTGAAGCTTTCTTT. Translated, it gives CASSGGRNPNTEAFF.